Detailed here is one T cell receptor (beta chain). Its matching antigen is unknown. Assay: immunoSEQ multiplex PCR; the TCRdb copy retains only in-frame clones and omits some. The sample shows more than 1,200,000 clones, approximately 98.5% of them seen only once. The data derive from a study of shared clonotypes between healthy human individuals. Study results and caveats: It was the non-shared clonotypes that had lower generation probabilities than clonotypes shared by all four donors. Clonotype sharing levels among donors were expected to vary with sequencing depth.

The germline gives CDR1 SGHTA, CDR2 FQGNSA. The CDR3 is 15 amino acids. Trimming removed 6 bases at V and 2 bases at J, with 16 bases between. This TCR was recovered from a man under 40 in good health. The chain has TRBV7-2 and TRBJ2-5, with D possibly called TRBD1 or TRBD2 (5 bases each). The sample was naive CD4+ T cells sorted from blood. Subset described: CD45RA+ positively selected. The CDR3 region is CASRTGLPGQETQYF. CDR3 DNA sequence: TGTGCCAGCAGAACAGGACTCCCGGGGCAAGAGACCCAGTACTTC.